Included here is one T cell receptor beta chain sequence, with context. The antigen remains unidentified. The sample belongs to a study of T-cell memory formation after mild COVID-19. Findings of the study overall: Contracting clones from day 15 to 85 had balanced CD4/CD8; later expanders favoured CD4+. The second-wave clones peaking on day 37 were not confirmed as SARS-CoV-2-specific. Cross-reactive memory seemingly joined, as some responding clones were found in pre-infection memory.

Constant-segment primers were used for 5'RACE, and the resulting TCR alpha and TCR beta cDNA libraries carried sample barcodes and UMIs. TCRdb reprocessed the 5' RACE reads via MiXCR and lists one record per CDR3 protein. The table lists more than 200,000 distinct CDR3 sequences, about a sixth of them singletons. V dropped 0 bases and J dropped 5; count of bases not matched to a gene: 0. CDR1 is MNHEY and CDR2 is SVGAGI in the germline V gene. This CDR3 is built from 14 residues. This clonotype originated in a man aged 18 to 30 who had mild COVID-19 (a few samples of this study predate the infection). Cell type and time point are not known. This chain joins TRBV6-5 and TRBJ1-2; 10 bases line up with TRBD1. The sequencing sample was made of PBMCs or a T cell subset sorted from them (not recorded which). The CDR3 protein is CASSYSGQGYGYTF. In nucleotides, the CDR3 is TGTGCCAGCAGTTACTCGGGACAGGGGTATGGCTACACCTTC.